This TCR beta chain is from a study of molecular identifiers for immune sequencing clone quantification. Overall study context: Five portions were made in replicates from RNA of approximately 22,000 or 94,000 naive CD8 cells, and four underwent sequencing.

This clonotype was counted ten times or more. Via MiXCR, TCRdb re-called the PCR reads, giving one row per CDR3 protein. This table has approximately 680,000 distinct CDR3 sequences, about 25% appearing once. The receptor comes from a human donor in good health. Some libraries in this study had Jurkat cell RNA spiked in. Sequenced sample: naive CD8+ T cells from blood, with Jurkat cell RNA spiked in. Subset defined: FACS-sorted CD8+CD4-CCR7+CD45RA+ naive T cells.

In nucleotides, the CDR3 is TGTGCCAGCAGGGGTGCAGGACCGAATCAGCCCCAGCATTTT. Translating it yields CASRGAGPNQPQHF. J is TRBJ1-5 and V is TRBV14, with D hard to call. V lost 6 bases and J 4 bases, leaving 13 bases between the germline ends. The CDR3 is 14 amino acids. The germline gives CDR1 SGHDN, CDR2 FVKESK.